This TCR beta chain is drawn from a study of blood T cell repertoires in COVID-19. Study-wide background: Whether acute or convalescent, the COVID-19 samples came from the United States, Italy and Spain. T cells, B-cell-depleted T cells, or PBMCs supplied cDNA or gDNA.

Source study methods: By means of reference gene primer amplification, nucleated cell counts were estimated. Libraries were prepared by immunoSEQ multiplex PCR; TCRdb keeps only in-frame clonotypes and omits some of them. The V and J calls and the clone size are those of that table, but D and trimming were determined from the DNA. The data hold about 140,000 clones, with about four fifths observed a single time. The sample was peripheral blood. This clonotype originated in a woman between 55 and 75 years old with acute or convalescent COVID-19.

The CDR3 here is CASSPRTGPNTEAFF. The CDR3 DNA reads TGTGCCAGCAGCCCAAGGACAGGGCCGAACACTGAAGCTTTCTTT. The chain is built from TRBV7-8 and TRBJ1-1, with TRBD1 matching 8 bases. The CDR3 runs 15 residues. The junction had 6 bases not matched to a gene; V was cut back by 5 bases and J by 1 base. In germline, CDR1 is SGHVS, CDR2 FQNEAQ.